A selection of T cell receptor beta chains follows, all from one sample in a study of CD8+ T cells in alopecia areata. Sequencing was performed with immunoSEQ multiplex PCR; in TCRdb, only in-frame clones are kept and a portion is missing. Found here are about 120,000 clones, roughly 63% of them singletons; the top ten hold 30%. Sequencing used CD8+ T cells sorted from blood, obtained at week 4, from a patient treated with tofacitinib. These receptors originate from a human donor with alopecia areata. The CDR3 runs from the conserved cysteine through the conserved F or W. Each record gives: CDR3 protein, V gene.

cdr3_aa: CASSSPGGDGYTF; v_call: TRBV27
cdr3_aa: CAWSHSGDEQYF; v_call: TRBV30
cdr3_aa: CSGVRQDNYGYTF; v_call: TRBV29-1
cdr3_aa: CAWRSGSRTYEQYF; v_call: TRBV30
cdr3_aa: CASSLGGGGYEQYF; v_call: TRBV5-8
cdr3_aa: CAWSAGQLYGYTF; v_call: TRBV30
cdr3_aa: CASSESGSSYEQYF; v_call: TRBV7-8
cdr3_aa: CASSQGQPSGYGYTF; v_call: TRBV4-1
cdr3_aa: CASSPSGGSSGGAADEQFF; v_call: TRBV7-9
cdr3_aa: CASSLEGAEAFF; v_call: TRBV5-1
cdr3_aa: CAGTQDTGELFF; v_call: TRBV30
cdr3_aa: CASRGTGTSPHEQFF; v_call: TRBV6-5
cdr3_aa: CASSQDWTSGGETQYF; v_call: TRBV4-1
cdr3_aa: CACGLDNYEQYF; v_call: TRBV30
cdr3_aa: CASSVYREETQYF; v_call: TRBV7-9
cdr3_aa: CASSMGNQPQHF; v_call: TRBV19